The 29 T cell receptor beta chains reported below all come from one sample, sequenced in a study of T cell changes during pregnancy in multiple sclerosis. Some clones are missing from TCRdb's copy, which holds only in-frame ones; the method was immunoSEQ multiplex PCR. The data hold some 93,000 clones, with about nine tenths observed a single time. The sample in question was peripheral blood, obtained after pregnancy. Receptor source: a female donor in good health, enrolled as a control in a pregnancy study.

The chain's CDR3 is CASSSWGDRGRNEQFF. DNA for the CDR3: TGCGCCAGCAGCTCATGGGGGGACAGGGGGCGCAATGAGCAGTTCTTC. This chain joins TRBV5-1 and TRBJ2-1; 12 bases are shared with TRBD1. Germline CDR1 and CDR2: SGHRS and YFSETQ. V gave up 3 bases and J gave up 6 bases; unmatched junction bases: 7. The CDR3 totals 16 residues.

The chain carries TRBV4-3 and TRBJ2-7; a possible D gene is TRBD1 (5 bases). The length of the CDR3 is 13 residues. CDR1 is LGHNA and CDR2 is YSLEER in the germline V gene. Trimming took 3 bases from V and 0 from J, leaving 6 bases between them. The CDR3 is CASSHRGSYEQYF. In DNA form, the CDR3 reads TGCGCCAGCAGCCATAGGGGCTCCTACGAGCAGTACTTC.

The CDR3 reads CASSSPPRGNSPLHF. CDR3 DNA sequence: TGTGCCAGCAGCTCCCCCCCCAGGGGGAATTCACCCCTCCACTTT. J is TRBJ1-6 and V is TRBV5-6; 7 bases line up with TRBD1. The germline gives CDR1 SGHDT, CDR2 YYEEEE. Trimming at V came to 3 bases and at J to 7 bases, leaving 7 bases not matched to a gene. CDR3 length: 15 residues.

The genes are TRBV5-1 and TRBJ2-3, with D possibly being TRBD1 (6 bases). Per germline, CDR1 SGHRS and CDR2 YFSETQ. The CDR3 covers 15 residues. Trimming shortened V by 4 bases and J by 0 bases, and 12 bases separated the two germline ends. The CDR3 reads CASSVGGMSTDTQYF. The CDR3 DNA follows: TGCGCCAGCAGCGTAGGGGGTATGAGCACAGATACGCAGTATTTT.

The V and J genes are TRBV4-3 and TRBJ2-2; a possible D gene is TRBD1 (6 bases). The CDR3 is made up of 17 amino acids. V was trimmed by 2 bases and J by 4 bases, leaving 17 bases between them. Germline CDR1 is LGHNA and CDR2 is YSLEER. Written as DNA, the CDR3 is TGCGCCAGCAGCCAATGGATACAGGGCACGGGCACCGGGGAGCTGTTTTTT. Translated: CASSQWIQGTGTGELFF.

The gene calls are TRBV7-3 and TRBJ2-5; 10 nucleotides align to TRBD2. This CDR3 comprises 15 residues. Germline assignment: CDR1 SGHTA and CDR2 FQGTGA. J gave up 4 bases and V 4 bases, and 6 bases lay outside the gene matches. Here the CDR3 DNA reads TGTGCCAGCAGCTACCTAGCGGGGGTACGAGAGACCCAGTACTTC. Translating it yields CASSYLAGVRETQYF.

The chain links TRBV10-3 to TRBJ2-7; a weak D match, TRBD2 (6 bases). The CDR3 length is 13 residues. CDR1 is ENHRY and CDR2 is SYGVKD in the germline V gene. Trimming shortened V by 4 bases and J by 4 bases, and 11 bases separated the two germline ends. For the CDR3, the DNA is TGTGCCATCAGTGCCAGGGACTTTTACGAGCAGTACTTC. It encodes CAISARDFYEQYF.

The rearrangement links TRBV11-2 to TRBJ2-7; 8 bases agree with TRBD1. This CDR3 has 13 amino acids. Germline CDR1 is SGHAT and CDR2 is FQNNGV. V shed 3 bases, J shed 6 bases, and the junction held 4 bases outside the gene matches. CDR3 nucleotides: TGTGCCAGCAGCTTGGGGCAGGGGGCCGAGCAGTACTTC. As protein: CASSLGQGAEQYF.

The CDR3 is CASSVPGSRGGEQFF. Here the CDR3 DNA reads TGTGCCAGCAGCGTGCCGGGATCTCGGGGGGGTGAGCAGTTCTTC. The genes are TRBV4-2 and TRBJ2-1; TRBD2 matches at 8 bases. With 5 bases clipped from V and 9 bases from J, the junction kept 12 bases outside the gene matches. Germline CDR1 is LGHNA and CDR2 is YNFKEQ. The CDR3 contains 15 residues.

The CDR3 bases are TGTGCCAGCAGCGTAGAAGGGGGGGCTAAGAGCAATGAGCAGTTCTTC. Protein: CASSVEGGAKSNEQFF. The chain has TRBV9 and TRBJ2-1, with a weak D call TRBD2 (7 bases). The V gene's germline CDR1 is SGDLS and CDR2 YYNGEE. The germline V and J ends were trimmed by 0 bases and 6 bases, with 16 bases remaining between them. This CDR3 spans 16 amino acids.

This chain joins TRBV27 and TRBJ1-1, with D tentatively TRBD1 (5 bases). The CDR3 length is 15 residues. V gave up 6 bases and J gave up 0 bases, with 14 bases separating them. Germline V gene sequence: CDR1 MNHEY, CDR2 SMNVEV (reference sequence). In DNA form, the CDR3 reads TGTGCCAGCAGACCCAGGGAGGGCGTGAACACTGAAGCTTTCTTT. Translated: CASRPREGVNTEAFF.

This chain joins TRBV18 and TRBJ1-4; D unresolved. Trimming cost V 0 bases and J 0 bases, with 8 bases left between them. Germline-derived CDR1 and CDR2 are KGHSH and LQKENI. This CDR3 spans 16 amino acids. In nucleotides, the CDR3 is TGTGCCAGCTCACCACCCTCTATTGCAACTAATGAAAAACTGTTTTTT. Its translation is CASSPPSIATNEKLFF.

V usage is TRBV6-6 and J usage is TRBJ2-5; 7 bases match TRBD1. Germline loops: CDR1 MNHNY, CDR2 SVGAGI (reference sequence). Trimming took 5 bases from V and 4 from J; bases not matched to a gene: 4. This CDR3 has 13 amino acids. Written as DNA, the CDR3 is TGTGCCAGCAGTCCGGGGACAGCAGAGACCCAGTACTTC. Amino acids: CASSPGTAETQYF.

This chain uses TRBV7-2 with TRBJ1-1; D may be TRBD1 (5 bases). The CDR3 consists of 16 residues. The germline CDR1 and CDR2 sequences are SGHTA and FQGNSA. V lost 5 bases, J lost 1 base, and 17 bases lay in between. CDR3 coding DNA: TGTGCCAGCAGCCTTGGCCGGGGGGGACCGAACACTGAAGCTTTCTTT. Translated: CASSLGRGGPNTEAFF.

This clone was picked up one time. The CDR3 bases are TGTGCCAGCAGCTTCGCGGAGGGCCAGCCCCAGCATTTT. Amino acid sequence: CASSFAEGQPQHF. The V call is TRBV7-8, the J call TRBJ1-5; no firm D call. This CDR3 is built from 13 residues. Germline values: CDR1 SGHVS, CDR2 FQNEAQ. V was trimmed by 3 bases and J by 7 bases, leaving 10 bases between them.

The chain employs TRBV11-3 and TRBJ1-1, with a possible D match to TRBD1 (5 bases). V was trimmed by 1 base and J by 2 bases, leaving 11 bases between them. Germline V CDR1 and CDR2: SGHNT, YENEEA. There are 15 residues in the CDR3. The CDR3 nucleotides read TGTGCCAGCAGCTTAGGGACAACACCCAACACTGAAGCTTTCTTT. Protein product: CASSLGTTPNTEAFF.

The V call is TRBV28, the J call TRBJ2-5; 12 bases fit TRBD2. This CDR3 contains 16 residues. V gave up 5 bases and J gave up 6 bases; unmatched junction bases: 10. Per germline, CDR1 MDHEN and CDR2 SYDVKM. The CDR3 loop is CASSLPSGGAEKTQYF. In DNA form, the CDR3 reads TGTGCCAGCAGTCTCCCTAGCGGGGGGGCCGAGAAGACCCAGTACTTC. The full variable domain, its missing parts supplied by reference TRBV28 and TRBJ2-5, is DVKVTQSSRYLVKRTGEKVFLECVQDMDHENMFWYRQDPGLGLRLIYFSYDVKMKEKGDIPEGYSVSREKKERFSLILESASTNQTSMYLCASSLPSGGAEKTQYFGPGTRLLVL.

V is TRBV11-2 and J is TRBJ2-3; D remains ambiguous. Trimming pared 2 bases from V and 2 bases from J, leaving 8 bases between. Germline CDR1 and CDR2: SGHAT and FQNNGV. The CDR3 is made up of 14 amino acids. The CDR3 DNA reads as TGTGCCAGCAGCTTAACCCTAGTCACAGATACGCAGTATTTT. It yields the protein CASSLTLVTDTQYF.

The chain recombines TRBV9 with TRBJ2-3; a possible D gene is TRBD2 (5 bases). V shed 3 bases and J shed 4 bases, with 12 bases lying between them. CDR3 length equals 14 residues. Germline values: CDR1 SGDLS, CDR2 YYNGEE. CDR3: CASSERETPDTQYF. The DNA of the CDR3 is TGTGCCAGCAGCGAGAGGGAAACTCCAGATACGCAGTATTTT.

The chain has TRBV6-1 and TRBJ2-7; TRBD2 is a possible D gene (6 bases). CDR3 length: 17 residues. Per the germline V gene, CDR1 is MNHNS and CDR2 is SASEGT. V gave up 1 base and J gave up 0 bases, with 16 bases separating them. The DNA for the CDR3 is TGTGCCAGCAGTGAAGGTGGGGGACTGATGAGCTCCTACGAGCAGTACTTC. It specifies CASSEGGGLMSSYEQYF.

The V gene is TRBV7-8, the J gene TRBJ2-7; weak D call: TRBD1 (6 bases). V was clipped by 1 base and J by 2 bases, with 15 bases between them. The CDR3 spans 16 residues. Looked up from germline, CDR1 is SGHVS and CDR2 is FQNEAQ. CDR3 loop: CASSLVAGTSPYEQYF. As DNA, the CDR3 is TGTGCCAGCAGCTTAGTCGCCGGGACAAGTCCCTACGAGCAGTACTTC.

CDR3 residues: CASSYSDSRNEQFF. DNA for the CDR3: TGTGCCAGCAGTTACTCGGACAGTAGGAATGAGCAGTTCTTC. The rearrangement links TRBV6-6 to TRBJ2-1, with D perhaps TRBD1 (6 bases). Germline CDR1 reads MNHNY; CDR2 reads SVGAGI (reference sequence). CDR3 length equals 14 residues. The V and J ends lost 0 bases and 7 bases respectively, with 10 bases between them.

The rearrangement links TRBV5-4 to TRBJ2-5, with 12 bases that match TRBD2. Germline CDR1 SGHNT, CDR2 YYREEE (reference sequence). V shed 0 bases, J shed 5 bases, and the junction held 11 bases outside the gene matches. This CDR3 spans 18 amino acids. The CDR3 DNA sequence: TGTGCCAGCAGCTTGGCATCTCTAGCGGGGGGGGCTAGGGAGACCCAGTACTTC. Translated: CASSLASLAGGARETQYF.

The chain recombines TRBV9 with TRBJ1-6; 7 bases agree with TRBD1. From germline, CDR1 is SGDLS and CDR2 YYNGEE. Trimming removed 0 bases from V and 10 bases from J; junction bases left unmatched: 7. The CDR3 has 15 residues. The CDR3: CASSVEGGAKSPLHF. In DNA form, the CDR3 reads TGTGCCAGCAGCGTAGAAGGGGGCGCGAAGTCACCCCTCCACTTT.

The CDR3, as DNA: TGTGCCAGCAGCGTAGACAGTTACAATGAGCAGTTCTTC. This gives the protein CASSVDSYNEQFF. The chain has TRBV9 and TRBJ2-1; the D is unclear. Germline-derived CDR1 and CDR2 are SGDLS and YYNGEE. CDR3 size: 13 residues. The germline V and J ends were trimmed by 0 bases and 4 bases, with 5 bases remaining between them.

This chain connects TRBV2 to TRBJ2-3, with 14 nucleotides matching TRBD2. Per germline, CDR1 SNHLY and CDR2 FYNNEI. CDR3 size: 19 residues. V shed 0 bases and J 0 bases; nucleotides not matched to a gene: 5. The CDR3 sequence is CASSEAGLAGAGSTDTQYF. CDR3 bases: TGTGCCAGCAGTGAAGCGGGACTAGCGGGGGCCGGGAGCACAGATACGCAGTATTTT.

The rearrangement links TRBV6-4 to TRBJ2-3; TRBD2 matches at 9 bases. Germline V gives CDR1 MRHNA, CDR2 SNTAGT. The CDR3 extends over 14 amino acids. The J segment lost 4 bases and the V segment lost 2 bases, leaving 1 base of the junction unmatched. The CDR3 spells CASSDGGGADTQYF. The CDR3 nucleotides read TGTGCCAGCAGTGACGGCGGGGGGGCAGATACGCAGTATTTT.

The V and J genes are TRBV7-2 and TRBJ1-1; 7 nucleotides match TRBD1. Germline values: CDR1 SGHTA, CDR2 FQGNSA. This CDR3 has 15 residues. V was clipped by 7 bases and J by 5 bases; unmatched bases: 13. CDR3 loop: CASTIRQGRVTEAFF. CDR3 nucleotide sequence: TGTGCCAGCACCATCAGACAGGGCCGGGTTACTGAAGCTTTCTTT.

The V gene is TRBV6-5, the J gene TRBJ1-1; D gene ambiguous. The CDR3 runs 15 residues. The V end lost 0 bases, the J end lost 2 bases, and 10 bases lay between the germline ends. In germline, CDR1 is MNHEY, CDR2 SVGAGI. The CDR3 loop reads CASSYSNTINTEAFF. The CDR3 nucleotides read TGTGCCAGCAGTTACTCAAACACGATAAACACTGAAGCTTTCTTT.